The 30 T cell receptor beta chains below come from one sample, sequenced in a study of spatial heterogeneity in lung cancer. General study findings and limits: Expanded alpha and beta TCR counts within tumors tracked tumor mutation counts.

MiXCR, applied by TCRdb to the 5' RACE reads, yields one record per CDR3 protein. The table includes 20,000 to 25,000 distinct CDR3 sequences, 15% to 20% detected once. These receptors have no identified antigens. As for time point: sample taken at primary tumor resection. Here the sequenced sample was lung tumor tissue, taken at surgery. Receptors were obtained from a female donor with early-stage non-small cell lung cancer.

This clonotype was seen at least ten times. The chain couples TRBV9 to TRBJ2-3; 9 bases fit TRBD1. Per germline, CDR1 SGDLS and CDR2 YYNGEE. Trimming removed 2 bases from V and 8 bases from J; junction bases left unmatched: 9. The CDR3 contains 15 residues. CDR3 sequence reads: CASSVAGQGLSTQYF. The DNA for the CDR3 is TGTGCCAGCAGCGTCGCCGGACAGGGGTTGAGTACGCAGTATTTT.

This chain connects TRBV12-3 or TRBV12-4 to TRBJ2-1, with 7 bases lining up with TRBD1. Unmatched junction bases numbered 13, after V lost 6 bases and J lost 2 bases. This CDR3 region has 17 residues. The CDR3 DNA sequence: TGTGCCAGCAGCCGCAACAGGGGTTCTACTCCCTACAATGAGCAGTTCTTC. It codes for CASSRNRGSTPYNEQFF.

This chain uses TRBV28 with TRBJ2-1; tentatively, D is TRBD1 (6 bases). This CDR3 comprises 14 residues. Trimming pared 0 bases from V and 5 bases from J, leaving 8 bases between. The germline V gene has CDR1 MDHEN and CDR2 SYDVKM. For the CDR3, the DNA is TGTGCCAGCAGTTTATGGGACAGAAACAATGAGCAGTTCTTC. Its protein product is CASSLWDRNNEQFF.

This clonotype was detected many times. The chain links TRBV14 to TRBJ2-6, with no clear D. This CDR3 has 17 residues. The V end was cut by 0 bases, the J end by 4 bases, with 13 bases between. Germline CDR1 and CDR2: SGHDN and FVKESK. CDR3 DNA sequence: TGTGCCAGCAGCCAAGAATCAGACGGAAAAGGGGCCAACGTCCTGACTTTC. Translating it yields CASSQESDGKGANVLTF.

At least ten counts were recorded for this clonotype. The chain links TRBV7-9 to TRBJ2-1; D perhaps matches TRBD2 (6 bases). Per germline, CDR1 SEHNR and CDR2 FQNEAQ (reference sequence). Trimming pared 4 bases from V and 4 bases from J, leaving 17 bases between. This CDR3 region has 16 residues. CDR3 sequence: CASSSGRAGYYNEQFF. The CDR3 coding sequence is TGTGCCAGCAGCTCTGGTCGGGCGGGATATTACAATGAGCAGTTCTTC.

Many counts were recorded for this clonotype. CDR3 sequence: CASSEARWPQFF. CDR3 in DNA: TGTGCCAGCAGTGAGGCTAGGTGGCCCCAGTTCTTC. The V gene is TRBV6-1, the J gene TRBJ2-1, with D unclear. The germline gives CDR1 MNHNS, CDR2 SASEGT. Trimming removed 3 bases at V and 13 bases at J, with 13 bases between. CDR3 size: 12 residues.

This clonotype has a handful of counts. The chain links TRBV27 to TRBJ2-3; 10 positions match TRBD1. The V and J ends lost 4 bases and 3 bases, in that order; junction bases with no gene match: 16. CDR3 size: 19 residues. Looked up from germline, CDR1 is MNHEY and CDR2 is SMNVEV (reference sequence). Here the CDR3 reads CASSYLFPPGTGATDTQYF. As DNA, the CDR3 is TGTGCCAGCAGTTATCTCTTTCCCCCCGGGACAGGGGCAACAGATACGCAGTATTTT.

This clonotype showed up many times. J is TRBJ2-7 and V is TRBV20-1, with 12 bases aligning to TRBD2. This CDR3 is built from 14 residues. V dropped 5 bases and J dropped 2; count of bases not matched to a gene: 4. Germline CDR1 DFQATT, CDR2 SNEGSKA (reference sequence). This CDR3 is CSAERTSGTYEQYF. CDR3 DNA sequence: TGCAGTGCTGAAAGGACTAGCGGGACCTACGAGCAGTACTTC.

This rearrangement joins TRBV29-1 to TRBJ2-7; D might be TRBD2 (6 bases). Germline CDR1 is SQVTM and CDR2 is ANQGSEA. The CDR3 runs to 11 residues. V was shortened by 6 bases and J by 11 bases, with 17 bases between the two germline ends. DNA for the CDR3: TGCAGCGTAAGGCGGGAAGCCATGGAGTACTTC. This codes for CSVRREAMEYF.

This clonotype appeared a few times. The chain is built from TRBV10-2 and TRBJ2-1; the D gene is possibly TRBD2 (6 bases). The CDR3 consists of 13 residues. Germline lookup yields CDR1 WSHSY and CDR2 SAAADI. The V gene lost 6 bases and the J gene lost 7 bases, with 13 bases spanning the gap. CDR3 sequence reads: CASSLPGLNEQFF. The CDR3 bases are TGCGCCAGCAGCCTACCGGGACTTAATGAGCAGTTCTTC.

In nucleotides, the CDR3 is TGCAGTGCTAGAGTGTTGACAGATACGCAGTATTTT. Amino acid sequence: CSARVLTDTQYF. This chain uses TRBV20-1 with TRBJ2-3, with D unclear. V dropped 1 base and J dropped 3 bases, with 5 bases sitting between them. Germline CDR1 DFQATT, CDR2 SNEGSKA (reference sequence). The CDR3 extends over 12 amino acids.

The sample holds a few counts of this clonotype. A junction boundary mismatches the germline segment, possibly from a read error. V and J are TRBV12-3 or TRBV12-4 and TRBJ1-3; 10 bases align to TRBD1. CDR3 length: 12 amino acids. The CDR3 here is CASSPGTGAQLF. The CDR3 DNA follows: TGTGCCAGCAGTCCCGGGACAGGGGCGCAGCTTTTT.

The sample holds many counts of this clonotype. The chain links TRBV2 to TRBJ2-1; D possibly uses TRBD1 or TRBD2 (5 bases each). The CDR3 runs 12 residues. The germline V gene has CDR1 SNHLY and CDR2 FYNNEI. Trimming removed 6 bases at V and 4 bases at J, with 7 bases between. The CDR3 here is CASRGRYNEQFF. For the CDR3, the DNA is TGTGCCAGCAGGGGACGATACAATGAGCAGTTCTTC.

This clonotype has just one count. This sequence may be a read error, since a much larger clone differs from it by one base. The chain uses TRBV20-1 and TRBJ2-3; TRBD2 is a possible D gene (5 bases). This CDR3 region has 13 residues. V lost 5 bases and J 2 bases, leaving 11 bases between the germline ends. Germline V gives CDR1 DFQATT, CDR2 SNEGSKA (reference sequence). In nucleotides, the CDR3 is TGCAGTGCTGGACCGAGGGACACAGATACGCAGTATTTT. This sequence encodes CSAGPRDTDTQYF.

This clonotype was detected only a few times. CDR3 bases: TGTGCCAGCAAGCGGGAGGGCCTGGTAGACCAAGAGACCCAGTACTTC. It encodes CASKREGLVDQETQYF. The rearrangement links TRBV27 to TRBJ2-5; 10 positions match TRBD2. The CDR3 spans 16 residues. Trimming cost V 7 bases and J 0 bases; bases outside gene matches: 8. Germline-derived CDR1 and CDR2 are MNHEY and SMNVEV (reference sequence).

This clonotype was seen many times. This may stem from a read error, because a much larger clone lies one nucleotide away. J is TRBJ2-3 and V is TRBV7-9; no firm D call. The CDR3 totals 11 residues. Trimming removed 7 bases from V and 4 bases from J, with 6 bases in between. Looked up from germline, CDR1 is SEHNR and CDR2 is FQNEAQ (reference sequence). CDR3 residues: CASTPADTQYF. As DNA, the CDR3 is TGTGCCAGCACCCCCGCAGATACGCAGTATTTT.

This clonotype was counted many times. V is TRBV4-1 and J is TRBJ2-5, with TRBD2 matching 14 bases. The CDR3 is 15 residues long. CDR1 and CDR2 from the germline V gene are MGHRA and YSYEKL. After removal of 4 bases from V and 4 bases from J, the junction contained 2 bases not matched to a gene. CDR3 DNA: TGCGCCAGCAGCCCGACTAGCGGGAGGGGAGAGACCCAGTACTTC. It translates to CASSPTSGRGETQYF.

This clonotype was counted many times. V usage is TRBV9 and J usage is TRBJ2-1, with D tentatively TRBD2 (6 bases). The germline V gene encodes CDR1 SGDLS and CDR2 YYNGEE. The CDR3 contains 15 residues. V lost 4 bases and J lost 1, with 12 bases in between. The CDR3 loop is CASSRLGKSYNEQFF. The CDR3 region has the DNA TGTGCCAGCAGCAGACTAGGCAAATCCTACAATGAGCAGTTCTTC. Complete variable domain (other parts from reference TRBV9 and TRBJ2-1): DSGVTQTPKHLITATGQRVTLRCSPRSGDLSVYWYQQSLDQGLQFLIQYYNGEERAKGNILERFSAQQFPDLHSELNLSSLELGDSALYFCASSRLGKSYNEQFFGPGTRLTVL.

As for this clonotype: A much larger clone lies a single base off, so this may be a read error. The V gene is TRBV4-2, the J gene TRBJ2-1; D is possibly TRBD1 (6 bases). The CDR3 covers 14 residues. V lost 5 bases and J 4 bases, leaving 12 bases between the germline ends. CDR1 and CDR2 (germline): LGHNA, YNFKEQ. The CDR3 nucleotides read TGTGCCAGCAGCAAACCCGGGACATACAATGAGCAGTTCTTC. It codes for CASSKPGTYNEQFF.

The chain links TRBV20-1 to TRBJ2-3; TRBD2 matches at 13 bases. CDR1 and CDR2 (germline): DFQATT, SNEGSKA (reference sequence). This CDR3 comprises 18 residues. Trimming took 1 base from V and 3 from J; bases not matched to a gene: 10. The CDR3 region has the DNA TGCAGTGCTAGAGCGAGCACTAGCGGGAGGGCCAAGACAGATACGCAGTATTTT. Translation gives CSARASTSGRAKTDTQYF.

The chain links TRBV6-1 to TRBJ2-7; possible D gene TRBD1, 6 bases. V was trimmed by 0 bases and J by 2 bases, leaving 14 bases between them. This CDR3 has 16 amino acids. The germline CDR1 and CDR2 sequences are MNHNS and SASEGT. The CDR3 loop reads CASSEASWDMTYEQYF. The CDR3 bases are TGTGCCAGCAGTGAAGCTTCGTGGGACATGACCTACGAGCAGTACTTC.

The sample holds many counts of this clonotype. The J gene is TRBJ2-1, the V gene TRBV5-6, with 7 bases matching TRBD1. The germline V gene has CDR1 SGHDT and CDR2 YYEEEE. CDR3 length: 15 amino acids. J lost 4 bases, V lost 5 bases, and 9 bases had no gene match. As DNA, the CDR3 is TGTGCCAGCAGAGCGACGGGACAGAGTTACAATGAGCAGTTCTTC. As protein: CASRATGQSYNEQFF.

This clonotype has just a few counts. The chain carries TRBV7-9 and TRBJ2-1; the D is unclear. Germline V gives CDR1 SEHNR, CDR2 FQNEAQ (reference sequence). The CDR3 is 15 amino acids. V lost 5 bases and J 8 bases, leaving 19 bases between the germline ends. CDR3 sequence reads: CASSHLGEVRDEQFF. The DNA for the CDR3 is TGTGCCAGCAGCCATCTTGGCGAGGTTAGGGATGAGCAGTTCTTC.

This clonotype appeared many times. The rearrangement links TRBV5-4 to TRBJ2-7; D may match TRBD1 or TRBD2 (5 bases each). V was cut by 0 bases and J by 5 bases, with 12 bases left in between. The CDR3 totals 14 residues. Germline lookup yields CDR1 SGHNT and CDR2 YYREEE (reference sequence). Here the CDR3 DNA reads TGTGCCAGCAGCTTGGTGGGGACGACCCACGAGCAGTACTTC. Its translation is CASSLVGTTHEQYF.

This clonotype showed up many times. This rearrangement joins TRBV29-1 to TRBJ2-1, with D uncertain. V lost 2 bases and J 10 bases, leaving 6 bases between the germline ends. The germline CDR1 and CDR2 sequences are SQVTM and ANQGSEA. This CDR3 is 10 amino acids long. Here the CDR3 reads CSVEFNEQFF. Written as DNA, the CDR3 is TGCAGCGTTGAATTCAACGAGCAGTTCTTC.

This clonotype occurred many times. V is TRBV10-3 and J is TRBJ2-7; no definite D call. Trimming left V 2 bases short and J 2 bases short, with 4 bases between. The CDR3 covers 12 residues. The V gene's germline CDR1 is ENHRY and CDR2 SYGVKD. CDR3 DNA sequence: TGTGCCATCAGTGAGGGTACCTACGAGCAGTACTTC. Translated, it gives CAISEGTYEQYF.

The chain is built from TRBV30 and TRBJ2-5; D remains ambiguous. The CDR3 extends over 12 amino acids. Trimming left V 1 base short and J 2 bases short, with 5 bases between. Germline lookup yields CDR1 GTSNPN and CDR2 SVGIG (reference sequence). The CDR3 loop reads CAWSANQETQYF. CDR3 nucleotide sequence: TGTGCCTGGAGTGCCAATCAAGAGACCCAGTACTTC.

Many counts were recorded for this clonotype. The gene calls are TRBV6-2 or TRBV6-3 and TRBJ2-1, with 8 bases identical to TRBD1. Germline loops: CDR1 MNHEY, CDR2 SVGEGT. V was clipped by 6 bases and J by 0 bases; unmatched bases: 7. CDR3 length equals 16 residues. The CDR3 sequence is CASSPFDRGSYNEQFF. The CDR3 nucleotides read TGTGCCAGCAGCCCTTTCGACAGGGGCTCCTACAATGAGCAGTTCTTC.

The chain carries TRBV3-1 and TRBJ2-5; TRBD1 or TRBD2 may be the D gene (5 bases each). CDR1 is LGHDT and CDR2 is YNNKEL in the germline V gene (reference sequence). The CDR3 spans 16 residues. The germline V and J ends were trimmed by 2 bases and 1 base, with 14 bases remaining between them. CDR3 in amino acids: CASSQPFGTTQETQYF. The CDR3 region has the DNA TGTGCCAGCAGCCAACCTTTCGGGACGACCCAAGAGACCCAGTACTTC.

This clonotype occurred many times. The chain employs TRBV9 and TRBJ2-3; TRBD2 matches 13 bases. Germline loops: CDR1 SGDLS, CDR2 YYNGEE. V was clipped by 5 bases and J by 8 bases; unmatched bases: 5. There are 14 residues in the CDR3. CDR3 nucleotides: TGTGCCAGCAGTCCCGGACTAGCGGGGGCTACGCAGTATTTT. Protein: CASSPGLAGATQYF.